Below are 15 T cell receptor beta chains sequenced from a single sample in a study of T cells in Graves' hyperthyroidism and ophthalmopathy. RNA transcripts served as the template for amplifying TCR beta CDR3 regions. HTBI primers drove first-round RT-PCR of the TCR CDR3. MiXCR, run by TCRdb on the multiplex PCR reads, gives a single entry per CDR3 protein. Of almost 600,000 distinct CDR3 sequences listed, around 14% are singletons. Sample: blood. These receptors all come from a woman in her 30s with Graves' hyperthyroidism that later progressed to Graves' ophthalmopathy.

The rearrangement joins TRBV5-1 to TRBJ2-1, with TRBD1 matching 9 bases. CDR1 is SGHRS, CDR2 YFSETQ, per germline. This CDR3 comprises 17 residues. The J segment lost 7 bases and the V segment lost 3 bases, leaving 14 bases of the junction unmatched. CDR3 sequence: CASSSQRTGQGRNEQFF. CDR3 coding DNA: TGCGCCAGCAGCTCACAACGGACGGGACAGGGTCGTAATGAGCAGTTCTTC.

This clonotype occurred many times. The chain uses TRBV28 and TRBJ1-5; D is unresolved. Trimming cost V 4 bases and J 2 bases, with 12 bases left between them. This CDR3 is built from 15 residues. Germline V gene data show CDR1 as MDHEN and CDR2 as SYDVKM. CDR3 DNA: TGTGCCAGCAGTTCCCCCGCGGGCGGCAATCAGCCCCAGCATTTT. Its protein is CASSSPAGGNQPQHF.

This clonotype was seen many times. The rearrangement uses TRBV11-2 and TRBJ2-7; TRBD2 matches at 10 bases. The CDR3 has 16 residues. CDR1 is SGHAT and CDR2 is FQNNGV in the germline V gene. V lost 1 base and J lost 0; bases outside the gene matches: 3. CDR3 coding DNA: TGTGCCAGCAGCTTAGCAGCGGGAGGGTACTCCTACGAGCAGTACTTC. This gives the protein CASSLAAGGYSYEQYF.

This clonotype was recorded many times. The chain links TRBV10-2 to TRBJ2-5; TRBD2 matches 8 bases. CDR1 WSHSY and CDR2 SAAADI come from the germline V gene. V shed 7 bases, J shed 2 bases, and the junction held 15 bases outside the gene matches. CDR3 length: 17 amino acids. The CDR3 nucleotides are TGCGCCAGCACCCGTCCGGGAGGGCCCATGGGGCAAGAGACCCAGTACTTC. It is translated as CASTRPGGPMGQETQYF.

This chain uses TRBV14 with TRBJ2-3; TRBD1 is a possible D gene (6 bases). CDR3 length: 16 amino acids. Germline values: CDR1 SGHDN, CDR2 FVKESK. V lost 2 bases and J 2 bases, leaving 14 bases between the germline ends. The CDR3, as DNA: TGTGCCAGCAGCCAAATATCTACAGGGATCACAGATACGCAGTATTTT. It is translated as CASSQISTGITDTQYF.

The sample holds many counts of this clonotype. The rearrangement joins TRBV11-3 to TRBJ1-2, with 8 bases fitting TRBD1. Trimming took 5 bases from V and 8 from J; bases not matched to a gene: 7. CDR3 length: 13 amino acids. The germline CDR1 and CDR2 sequences are SGHNT and YENEEA. Here the CDR3 DNA reads TGTGCCAGCAGCCCTCAGGGGGCTAAAGGCTACACCTTC. It yields the protein CASSPQGAKGYTF.

This clonotype was recorded at least ten times. This chain links TRBV6-1 with TRBJ1-1, with 9 bases lining up with TRBD1. The CDR3 extends over 19 amino acids. V was pared by 3 bases and J by 4 bases, with 18 bases of the junction left unmatched. CDR1 and CDR2 (germline): MNHNS, SASEGT. CDR3 DNA: TGTGCCAGCAGTGACGTGGGGAGGACAGGGGTAGGAGAAGGCACTGAAGCTTTCTTT. The encoded protein is CASSDVGRTGVGEGTEAFF.

CDR3 in amino acids: CASSPVAAFGAFF. CDR3 DNA: TGTGCCAGCAGTCCCGTAGCGGCCTTCGGAGCTTTCTTT. This sequence joins TRBV11-2 and TRBJ1-1, with unresolved D. Trimming removed 6 bases from V and 10 bases from J, with 18 bases in between. The CDR3 is made up of 13 amino acids. Per germline, CDR1 SGHAT and CDR2 FQNNGV.

In DNA, the CDR3 is TGCGCCAGCAGCCAAGGGACAGGTCAAACTGAAGCTTTCTTT. It encodes CASSQGTGQTEAFF. J is TRBJ1-1 and V is TRBV5-1; TRBD1 aligns across 8 bases. Germline CDR1 SGHRS, CDR2 YFSETQ. V lost 4 bases and J lost 5; bases outside the gene matches: 7. There are 14 residues in the CDR3.

The sample holds many counts of this clonotype. The rearrangement joins TRBV28 to TRBJ2-1, with D perhaps given as TRBD1 or TRBD2 (5 bases each). The germline gives CDR1 MDHEN, CDR2 SYDVKM. The V end lost 7 bases, the J end lost 0 bases, and 16 bases lay between the germline ends. The CDR3 is 16 residues long. CDR3: CASTLSGGSSYNEQFF. The CDR3 DNA follows: TGTGCCAGCACCCTGAGTGGGGGAAGCTCCTACAATGAGCAGTTCTTC. Full variable domain (missing parts from reference TRBV28 and TRBJ2-1): DVKVTQSSRYLVKRTGEKVFLECVQDMDHENMFWYRQDPGLGLRLIYFSYDVKMKEKGDIPEGYSVSREKKERFSLILESASTNQTSMYLCASTLSGGSSYNEQFFGPGTRLTVL.

This clonotype was recorded at least ten times. The genes are TRBV9 and TRBJ2-5, with D maybe TRBD2 (6 bases). Between the trimmed V and J ends, which lost 4 bases and 4 bases, there was a span of 26 bases. The CDR3 has 18 amino acids. The germline gives CDR1 SGDLS, CDR2 YYNGEE. CDR3 bases: TGTGCCAGCAGCACCCCCGGGGACTCATCTTCCTGGGGAGAGACCCAGTACTTC. Translating gives CASSTPGDSSSWGETQYF.

In its sample, this clonotype was seen many times. The chain employs TRBV5-1 and TRBJ2-2, with 7 bases identical to TRBD1. The junction had 4 bases not matched to a gene; V was cut back by 7 bases and J by 4 bases. The CDR3 spans 13 residues. The germline CDR1 and CDR2 sequences are SGHRS and YFSETQ. The CDR3 region is CASGGQLTGELFF. For the CDR3, the DNA is TGCGCCAGCGGGGGACAGCTCACCGGGGAGCTGTTTTTT.

This clonotype was seen ten or more times. This chain joins TRBV9 and TRBJ1-2; weak D call: TRBD1 (5 bases). The CDR3 has 13 amino acids. Germline V gives CDR1 SGDLS, CDR2 YYNGEE. V dropped 5 bases and J dropped 1 base, with 9 bases sitting between them. In nucleotides, the CDR3 is TGTGCCAGCAGTCAAGGGGATAACTATGGCTACACCTTC. This gives the protein CASSQGDNYGYTF.

This clonotype has more than one count but fewer than ten. V and J are TRBV30 and TRBJ1-2; D perhaps matches TRBD1 (5 bases). Trimming stripped 8 bases from V and 7 bases from J, with 17 bases between. From germline, CDR1 is GTSNPN and CDR2 SVGIG (reference sequence). The CDR3 runs 12 residues. The CDR3 DNA reads as TGTGCCCGAAGCGGGGGGATGGCTGGCTACACCTTC. It is translated as CARSGGMAGYTF.

The chain joins TRBV20-1 to TRBJ2-7; possible D gene TRBD2, 7 bases. Germline assignment: CDR1 DFQATT and CDR2 SNEGSKA (reference sequence). The CDR3 is 13 amino acids. Between the trimmed V and J ends, which lost 6 bases and 3 bases, there was a span of 15 bases. CDR3 loop: CSAKGGDLYEQYF. CDR3 bases: TGCAGTGCCAAAGGGGGGGACCTCTACGAGCAGTACTTC.